One TCR beta chain is described in this entry. The sample originates from a study of shared clonotypes between healthy human individuals. This CDR3 spans 17 amino acids. V was clipped by 5 bases and J by 2 bases; unmatched bases: 8. CDR1 is SNHLY, CDR2 FYNNEI, per germline. Generated by immunoSEQ multiplex PCR, the TCRdb table keeps only in-frame clones and is missing some. The top ten clones hold 0.36% of a sample with 2 million to 3 million clones, 93% of them seen once. The TCR comes from a young man in good health. Some clones in this sample may be carry-over from other donors' samples. The chain couples TRBV2 to TRBJ2-5, with 13 bases identical to TRBD2. Sequencing was done on a sample of naive CD4+ T cells from PBMCs. Noted subset: CD45RA+ positively selected. DNA of the CDR3: TGTGCCAGCAGTAGAAAGGGACTAGCGGGAACTCAAGAGACCCAGTACTTC. Translated, it gives CASSRKGLAGTQETQYF.